This T cell receptor beta chain was profiled in a study of T cells in Graves' hyperthyroidism and ophthalmopathy. RNA transcripts provided the source from which TCR beta CDR3 regions were amplified. The TCR CDR3 first-round RT-PCR relied on the HTBI primer set. MiXCR, applied by TCRdb to the multiplex PCR reads, yields one record per CDR3 protein. This table has some 560,000 distinct CDR3 sequences, about a sixth appearing once. CDR3 size: 13 residues. V dropped 0 bases and J dropped 5 bases, with 8 bases sitting between them. Germline CDR1 and CDR2: ENHRY and SYGVKD. The sequence was collected from a young woman with Graves' hyperthyroidism. This chain links TRBV10-3 with TRBJ2-7; D gene uncertain. Input material: blood. The DNA of the CDR3 is TGTGCCATCAGTGAGTCTGAAGTGGACGAGCAGTACTTC. Translation gives CAISESEVDEQYF.